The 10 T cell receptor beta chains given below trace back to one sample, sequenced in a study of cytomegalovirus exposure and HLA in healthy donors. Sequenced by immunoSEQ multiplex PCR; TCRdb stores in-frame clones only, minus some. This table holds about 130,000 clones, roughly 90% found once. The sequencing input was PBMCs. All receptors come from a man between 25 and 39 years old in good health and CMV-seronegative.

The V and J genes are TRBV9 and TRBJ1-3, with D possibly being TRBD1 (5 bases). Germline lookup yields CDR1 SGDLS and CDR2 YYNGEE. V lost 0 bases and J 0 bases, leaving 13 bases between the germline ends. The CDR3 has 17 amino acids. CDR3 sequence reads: CASSVEAGILSGNTIYF. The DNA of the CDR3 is TGTGCCAGCAGCGTAGAAGCAGGGATTCTCTCTGGAAACACCATATATTTT.

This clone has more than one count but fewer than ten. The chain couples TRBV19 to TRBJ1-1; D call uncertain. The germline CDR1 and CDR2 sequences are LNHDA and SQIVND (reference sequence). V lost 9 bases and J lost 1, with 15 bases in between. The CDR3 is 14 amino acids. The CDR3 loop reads CASLTAHENTEAFF. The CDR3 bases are TGTGCCAGCCTTACTGCGCACGAGAACACTGAAGCTTTCTTT.

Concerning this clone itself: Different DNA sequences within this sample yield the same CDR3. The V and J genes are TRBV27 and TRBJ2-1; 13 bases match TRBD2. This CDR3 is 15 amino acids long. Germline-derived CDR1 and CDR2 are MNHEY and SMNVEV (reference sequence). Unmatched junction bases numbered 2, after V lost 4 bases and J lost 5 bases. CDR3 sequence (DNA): TGTGCCAGCAGTTCCGGGACTAGCGGGAACAATGAGCAGTTCTTC. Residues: CASSSGTSGNNEQFF.

The CDR3 nucleotides read TGTGCCAGCACCTGGGGGGGGCTCGAGACCCAGTACTTC. It codes for CASTWGGLETQYF. This sequence joins TRBV25-1 and TRBJ2-5, with D possibly being TRBD2 (7 bases). Germline values: CDR1 MGHDK, CDR2 SYGVNS. The CDR3 is made up of 13 amino acids. The V gene lost 7 bases and the J gene lost 5 bases, with 14 bases spanning the gap.

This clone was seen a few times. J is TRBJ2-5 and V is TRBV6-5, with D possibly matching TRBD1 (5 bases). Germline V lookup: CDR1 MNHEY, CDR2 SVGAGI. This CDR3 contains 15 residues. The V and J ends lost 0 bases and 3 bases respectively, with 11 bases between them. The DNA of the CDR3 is TGTGCCAGCAGTTACTCGGGCAGGGAAAAAGAGACCCAGTACTTC. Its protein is CASSYSGREKETQYF.

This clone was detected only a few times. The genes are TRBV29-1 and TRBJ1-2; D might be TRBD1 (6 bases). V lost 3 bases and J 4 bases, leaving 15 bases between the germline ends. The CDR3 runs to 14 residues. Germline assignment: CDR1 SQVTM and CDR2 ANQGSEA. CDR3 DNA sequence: TGCAGCGTTGACTCGGACAGTCTAACCTATGGCTACACCTTC. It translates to CSVDSDSLTYGYTF.

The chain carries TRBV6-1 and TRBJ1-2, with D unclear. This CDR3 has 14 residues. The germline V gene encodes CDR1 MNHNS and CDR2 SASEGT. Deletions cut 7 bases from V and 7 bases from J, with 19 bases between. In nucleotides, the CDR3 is TGTGCCAGCACCCAGAGGTCCAATAGCGGTGGCTACACCTTC. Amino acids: CASTQRSNSGGYTF.

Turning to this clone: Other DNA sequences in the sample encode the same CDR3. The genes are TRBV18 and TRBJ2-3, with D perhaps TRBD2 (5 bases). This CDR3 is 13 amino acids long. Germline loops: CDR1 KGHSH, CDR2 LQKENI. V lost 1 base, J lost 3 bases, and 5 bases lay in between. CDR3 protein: CASSPRGTDTQYF. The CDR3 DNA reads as TGTGCCAGCTCACCACGAGGGACAGATACGCAGTATTTT. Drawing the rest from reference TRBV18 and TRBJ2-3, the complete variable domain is NAGVMQNPRHLVRRRGQEARLRCSPMKGHSHVYWYRQLPEEGLKFMVYLQKENIIDESGMPKERFSAEFPKEGPSILRIQQVVRGDSAAYFCASSPRGTDTQYFGPGTRLTVL.

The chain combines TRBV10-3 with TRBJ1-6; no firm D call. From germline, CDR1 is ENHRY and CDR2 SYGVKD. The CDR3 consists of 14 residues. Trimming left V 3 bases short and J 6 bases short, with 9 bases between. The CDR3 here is CAISDGGFNSPLHF. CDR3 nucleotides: TGTGCCATCAGTGATGGAGGGTTTAATTCACCCCTCCACTTT.

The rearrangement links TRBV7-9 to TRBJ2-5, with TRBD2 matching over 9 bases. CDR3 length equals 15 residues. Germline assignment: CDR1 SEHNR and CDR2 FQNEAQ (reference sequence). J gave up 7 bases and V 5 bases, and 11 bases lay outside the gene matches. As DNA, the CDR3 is TGTGCCAGCAGCGCGCCCGGGACTAGCTTAGGGACCCAGTACTTC. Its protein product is CASSAPGTSLGTQYF.